The clone carrying this T cell receptor beta chain was seen only a few times. Its antigen is still unknown. The V and J ends lost 6 bases and 4 bases respectively, with 10 bases between them. CDR3 length: 13 amino acids. CD4+ T cell IFNgamma after overnight CMV lysate exposure gave donor CMV status. Four subsets defined by CD45RA and CD27 were sorted after CD3, CD4, CD8 and live/dead staining. The data belong to a study of naive and memory T cell subsets. Study outcomes and limitations: Especially in CD8 cells, naive repertoires contained a few larger clonotypes, possibly CD45RA-re-expressing memory cells. Over 90% of naive TCR sequences appeared only once after error correction, unlike memory subsets.

An equimolar mix of two oligonucleotides served as the beta constant-region primer for TRBC1 and TRBC2. The ligated cDNA underwent four PCR rounds using SP2 and nested alpha and beta constant-region primers. TCRdb re-called the UMI-ligation and nested PCR reads with MiXCR, one entry per CDR3 protein. The sample has about 90,000 distinct CDR3 sequences; about 10% are singletons. This chain connects TRBV12-3 or TRBV12-4 to TRBJ1-5; D call uncertain. The sequenced sample was naive CD4+ T cells from blood. The source is a human donor in good health. CDR3 region: CASRALKNQPQHF. The CDR3 bases are TGTGCCAGCAGAGCTTTGAAGAATCAGCCCCAGCATTTT.